This TCR beta chain was found in a study of T cell responses to AZD1222 COVID-19 vaccine. Study-wide results and caveats: A reported finding is that nearly half of spike-specific TCRs target unmutated variant regions. When two AZD1222 doses had been given, Spike-specific TCR breadth and depth rose. At study baseline, merely over 5 AZD1222 recipients were seropositive.

Of note for this clone: What it binds is not known.

V lost 0 bases and J lost 4, with 10 bases in between. The germline V gene has CDR1 SGHNT and CDR2 YYREEE (reference sequence). The CDR3 totals 14 residues. Profiled with immunoSEQ multiplex PCR; TCRdb holds only in-frame clones, not every one. The profile shows around 140,000 clones, about 90% of them singletons. This TCR derives from an adult in good health. The rearrangement uses TRBV5-4 and TRBJ1-2; D is ambiguous. The sequenced sample was peripheral blood, obtained on day 0 of AZD1222 vaccination. For the CDR3, the DNA is TGTGCCAGCAGCTTGGGGCCTTACAGCTATGGCTACACCTTC. Translation: CASSLGPYSYGYTF.